Sequencing of this T cell receptor beta chain was carried out in a study of response to subunit inactivated influenza vaccine. Study outcomes and limitations: After each seasonal influenza vaccination, few new T cells are recruited, the authors suggested.

V gave up 5 bases and J gave up 4 bases, with 8 bases separating them. The CDR3 totals 11 residues. Looked up from germline, CDR1 is DFQATT and CDR2 is SNEGSKA (reference sequence). TCRdb itself ran the RT-PCR reads through MiXCR, one entry per CDR3 protein. This sample yields around 320,000 distinct CDR3 sequences, of which around 20% are seen a single time; about 9.3% belongs to the top ten. Concerning this clonotype itself: The antigen remains unidentified.

The clonotype was recovered from a man aged 45 to 75 who received an inactivated influenza vaccine. The chain is built from TRBV20-1 and TRBJ1-2; D is possibly TRBD1 (6 bases). This sample comprised PBMCs from blood, obtained 21 months after vaccination. CDR3 in amino acids: CSAGGLYGYTF. The CDR3 bases are TGCAGTGCTGGGGGGCTCTATGGCTACACCTTC.